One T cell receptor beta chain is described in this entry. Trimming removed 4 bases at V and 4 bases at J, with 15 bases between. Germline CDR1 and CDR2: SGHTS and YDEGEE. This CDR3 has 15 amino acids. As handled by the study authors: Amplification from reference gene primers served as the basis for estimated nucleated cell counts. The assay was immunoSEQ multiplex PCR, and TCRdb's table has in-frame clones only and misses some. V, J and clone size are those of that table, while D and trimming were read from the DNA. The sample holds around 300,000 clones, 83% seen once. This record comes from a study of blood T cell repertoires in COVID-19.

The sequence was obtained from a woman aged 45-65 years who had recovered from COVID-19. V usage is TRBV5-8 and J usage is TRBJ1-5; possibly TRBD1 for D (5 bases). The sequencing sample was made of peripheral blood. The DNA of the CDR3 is TGTGCCAGCAGCCCAACGAGGACACCGAATCAGCCCCAGCATTTT. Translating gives CASSPTRTPNQPQHF.